These T cell receptor beta chains were read from a single sample in a study of T cell changes during pregnancy in multiple sclerosis. Measured with immunoSEQ multiplex PCR; TCRdb has only the in-frame clones, and not every one. The table has 35,000 to 55,000 clones, roughly 92% seen once; the top ten hold 1.3%. Sample: peripheral blood. These TCRs come from a female donor with multiple sclerosis, enrolled in a pregnancy study. CDR3s include the opening cysteine and the closing phenylalanine or tryptophan. The order of the fields is clone size, J gene, V gene, CDR3 length, D gene, CDR3 DNA, CDR3 protein. D genes are given only for firm matches. Size is omitted from some rows. Given values are once, few, many or a class for expanded clones.

clone_size: NA; j_call: TRBJ2-3; v_call: TRBV5-5; cdr3_length: 14; d_call: NA; cdr3_nt: TGTGCCAGCAGCTTGGGCAGGGGGGGAGATACGCAGTATTTT; cdr3_aa: CASSLGRGGDTQYF
clone_size: NA; j_call: TRBJ2-1; v_call: TRBV27; cdr3_length: 14; d_call: NA; cdr3_nt: TGTGCCAGTTGGAGTCGGGAATTGGGCAATGAGCAGTTCTTC; cdr3_aa: CASWSRELGNEQFF
clone_size: NA; j_call: TRBJ2-1; v_call: TRBV5-1; cdr3_length: 15; d_call: NA; cdr3_nt: TGCGCCAGCGCCCCACGCCCGGTTAGGGGCAATGAGCAGTTCTTC; cdr3_aa: CASAPRPVRGNEQFF
clone_size: NA; j_call: TRBJ1-6; v_call: TRBV27; cdr3_length: 16; d_call: NA; cdr3_nt: TGTGCCAGCAGTTTGAGACTGAGCTCCTATAATTCACCCCTCCACTTT; cdr3_aa: CASSLRLSSYNSPLHF
clone_size: NA; j_call: TRBJ1-3; v_call: TRBV9; cdr3_length: 15; d_call: TRBD1; cdr3_nt: TGTGCCAGCAGTCCCGAGGGGGCTCGTGGAAACACCATATATTTT; cdr3_aa: CASSPEGARGNTIYF
clone_size: NA; j_call: TRBJ1-5; v_call: TRBV4-1; cdr3_length: 16; d_call: TRBD1; cdr3_nt: TGCGCCAGCAGCCAACCCGGGACAGGACGAAATCAGCCCCAGCATTTT; cdr3_aa: CASSQPGTGRNQPQHF
clone_size: once; j_call: TRBJ2-3; v_call: TRBV10-3; cdr3_length: 16; d_call: TRBD2; cdr3_nt: TGTGCCATCAGTGGGGGGCTAGCGGGAGGGCCAGATACGCAGTATTTT; cdr3_aa: CAISGGLAGGPDTQYF
clone_size: once; j_call: TRBJ1-2; v_call: TRBV14; cdr3_length: 16; d_call: NA; cdr3_nt: TGTGCCAGCAGCCAAGTGGGGGGGCCCCCCCTCTATGGCTACACCTTC; cdr3_aa: CASSQVGGPPLYGYTF
clone_size: NA; j_call: TRBJ2-5; v_call: TRBV7-8; cdr3_length: 15; d_call: TRBD1; cdr3_nt: TGTGCCAGCAGCCGGGACAGAACCCTACAAGAGACCCAGTACTTC; cdr3_aa: CASSRDRTLQETQYF
clone_size: NA; j_call: TRBJ2-3; v_call: TRBV5-8; cdr3_length: 12; d_call: NA; cdr3_nt: TGTGCCAGCAGCTTGGTATATGGTACGCAGTATTTT; cdr3_aa: CASSLVYGTQYF
clone_size: NA; j_call: TRBJ2-2; v_call: TRBV28; cdr3_length: 15; d_call: TRBD2; cdr3_nt: TGTGCCAGCAGTAAAGGGACTAGTTGGACCGGGGAGCTGTTTTTT; cdr3_aa: CASSKGTSWTGELFF
clone_size: NA; j_call: TRBJ2-5; v_call: TRBV7-9; cdr3_length: 15; d_call: TRBD2; cdr3_nt: TGTGCCAGCAGCCCAGGGCGCGGGAGAGAAGAGACCCAGTACTTC; cdr3_aa: CASSPGRGREETQYF
clone_size: NA; j_call: TRBJ1-2; v_call: TRBV5-5; cdr3_length: 16; d_call: TRBD1; cdr3_nt: TGTGCCAGCAGCTTGGAGGCGGGACAGGGGACATATGGCTACACCTTC; cdr3_aa: CASSLEAGQGTYGYTF
clone_size: NA; j_call: TRBJ1-4; v_call: TRBV5-1; cdr3_length: 16; d_call: TRBD1; cdr3_nt: TGCGCCCGCGGGACAGGGGTTATTGTAGTGAGTGAAAAACTGTTTTTT; cdr3_aa: CARGTGVIVVSEKLFF
clone_size: NA; j_call: TRBJ2-1; v_call: TRBV10-3; cdr3_length: 16; d_call: NA; cdr3_nt: TGTGCCATCAGTGAAGCCGAACTAGGCTCCTACAATGAGCAGTTCTTC; cdr3_aa: CAISEAELGSYNEQFF
clone_size: NA; j_call: TRBJ2-5; v_call: TRBV9; cdr3_length: 15; d_call: TRBD2; cdr3_nt: TGTGCCAGCAGTGCCCTGGGCGGGAGTAGGGAGACCCAGTACTTC; cdr3_aa: CASSALGGSRETQYF
clone_size: NA; j_call: TRBJ2-7; v_call: TRBV19; cdr3_length: 18; d_call: NA; cdr3_nt: TGTGCCAGTAGTATTCGCATCTCGGACGGAGCTTACTCCTACGAGCAGTACTTC; cdr3_aa: CASSIRISDGAYSYEQYF
clone_size: NA; j_call: TRBJ2-7; v_call: TRBV6-5; cdr3_length: 13; d_call: NA; cdr3_nt: TGTGCCAGCAGTGGCCATAGCGGCTACGAGCAGTACTTC; cdr3_aa: CASSGHSGYEQYF
clone_size: few; j_call: TRBJ2-2; v_call: TRBV10-2; cdr3_length: 14; d_call: TRBD1; cdr3_nt: TGCGCCAGCAAGGGACAGGGTAACACCGGGGAGCTGTTTTTT; cdr3_aa: CASKGQGNTGELFF
clone_size: NA; j_call: TRBJ2-1; v_call: TRBV10-3; cdr3_length: 18; d_call: TRBD2; cdr3_nt: TGTGCCATCAGTGAGGGACTAGCGCGCCCGAGCTCCTACAATGAGCAGTTCTTC; cdr3_aa: CAISEGLARPSSYNEQFF
clone_size: NA; j_call: TRBJ1-1; v_call: TRBV25-1; cdr3_length: 14; d_call: NA; cdr3_nt: TGTGCCAGCAGTGACCCCTCTGGGACATGGGGAGCTTTCTTT; cdr3_aa: CASSDPSGTWGAFF
clone_size: NA; j_call: TRBJ1-3; v_call: TRBV2; cdr3_length: 14; d_call: NA; cdr3_nt: TGTGCCAGCAGTGCCCCGAGCTCTGGAAACACCATATATTTT; cdr3_aa: CASSAPSSGNTIYF
clone_size: NA; j_call: TRBJ2-7; v_call: TRBV2; cdr3_length: 11; d_call: NA; cdr3_nt: TGTGCCAGCAGTCCCGGTTACGAGCAGTACTTC; cdr3_aa: CASSPGYEQYF
clone_size: NA; j_call: TRBJ2-5; v_call: TRBV5-1; cdr3_length: 15; d_call: TRBD1; cdr3_nt: TGCGCCAGCACCGACAGGGGTGGGTACCAAGAGACCCAGTACTTC; cdr3_aa: CASTDRGGYQETQYF
clone_size: NA; j_call: TRBJ2-7; v_call: TRBV9; cdr3_length: 15; d_call: TRBD2; cdr3_nt: TGTGCCAGCAGCGGTGGACTAGCGGGGGCCTACGAGCAGTACTTC; cdr3_aa: CASSGGLAGAYEQYF
clone_size: NA; j_call: TRBJ2-7; v_call: TRBV5-4; cdr3_length: 15; d_call: TRBD2; cdr3_nt: TGTGCCAGCAGCTTGGCTAGGACTAGTCCCTACGAGCAGTACTTC; cdr3_aa: CASSLARTSPYEQYF
clone_size: once; j_call: TRBJ1-4; v_call: TRBV14; cdr3_length: 16; d_call: TRBD1; cdr3_nt: TGTGCCAGCAGCCCCCTGACAGGGGTGGGAAATGAAAAACTGTTTTTT; cdr3_aa: CASSPLTGVGNEKLFF
clone_size: NA; j_call: TRBJ1-5; v_call: TRBV5-4; cdr3_length: 15; d_call: NA; cdr3_nt: TGTGCCAGCAGCCTTGCGGGGGGCAGCAATCAGCCCCAGCATTTT; cdr3_aa: CASSLAGGSNQPQHF
clone_size: NA; j_call: TRBJ2-3; v_call: TRBV7-9; cdr3_length: 15; d_call: NA; cdr3_nt: TGTGCCAGCAGCGAGATAGCGGATCGCACAGATACGCAGTATTTT; cdr3_aa: CASSEIADRTDTQYF
clone_size: NA; j_call: TRBJ1-2; v_call: TRBV12-2; cdr3_length: 13; d_call: NA; cdr3_nt: TGTGCAAGTCGCCGACGGAACAATGGTGGCTACACCTTC; cdr3_aa: CASRRRNNGGYTF
clone_size: NA; j_call: TRBJ2-1; v_call: TRBV28; cdr3_length: 16; d_call: TRBD1; cdr3_nt: TGTGCCAGCAGTCTCCAGGGGGCCGCCTCCTACAATGAGCAGTTCTTC; cdr3_aa: CASSLQGAASYNEQFF
clone_size: few; j_call: TRBJ2-1; v_call: TRBV4-2; cdr3_length: 14; d_call: TRBD1; cdr3_nt: TGTGCCAGCAGCCAGTCCGGGACAGGGGGGTTACAGTTCTTC; cdr3_aa: CASSQSGTGGLQFF
clone_size: NA; j_call: TRBJ1-2; v_call: TRBV2; cdr3_length: 13; d_call: TRBD1; cdr3_nt: TGTGCCAGCAGAGTTGCAGGGGGCTATGGCTACACCTTC; cdr3_aa: CASRVAGGYGYTF
clone_size: NA; j_call: TRBJ1-5; v_call: TRBV27; cdr3_length: 15; d_call: TRBD1; cdr3_nt: TGTGCCAGCAGCCCCGACAGGGTTAGCAATCAGCCCCAGCATTTT; cdr3_aa: CASSPDRVSNQPQHF
clone_size: NA; j_call: TRBJ2-2; v_call: TRBV4-2; cdr3_length: 17; d_call: TRBD2; cdr3_nt: TGTGCCAGCAGCCAAGATCTCCCTAGCGGGAACACCGGGGAGCTGTTTTTT; cdr3_aa: CASSQDLPSGNTGELFF
clone_size: NA; j_call: TRBJ2-2; v_call: TRBV4-1; cdr3_length: 13; d_call: NA; cdr3_nt: TGCGCCAGCAGCCAAGCCGGAACCGGGGAGCTGTTTTTT; cdr3_aa: CASSQAGTGELFF
clone_size: NA; j_call: TRBJ1-1; v_call: TRBV6-5; cdr3_length: 15; d_call: NA; cdr3_nt: TGTGCCAGCAGCCCACTAGAGGGGGTGAAAACTGAAGCTTTCTTT; cdr3_aa: CASSPLEGVKTEAFF
clone_size: NA; j_call: TRBJ2-3; v_call: TRBV7-9; cdr3_length: 15; d_call: NA; cdr3_nt: TGTGCCAGCAGCTCTGAAGAGGTTCGCACAGATACGCAGTATTTT; cdr3_aa: CASSSEEVRTDTQYF
clone_size: NA; j_call: TRBJ2-1; v_call: TRBV7-8; cdr3_length: 13; d_call: TRBD2; cdr3_nt: TGTGCCAGCGAGCGGGACTCCTACAATGAGCAGTTCTTC; cdr3_aa: CASERDSYNEQFF
clone_size: once; j_call: TRBJ1-1; v_call: TRBV6-5; cdr3_length: 13; d_call: NA; cdr3_nt: TGTGCCAGCAGCCCCAGGGGGAACACTGAAGCTTTCTTT; cdr3_aa: CASSPRGNTEAFF
clone_size: NA; j_call: TRBJ2-7; v_call: TRBV28; cdr3_length: 14; d_call: NA; cdr3_nt: TGTGCCAGCAGTCAAACAGGGACCGCCTACGAGCAGTACTTC; cdr3_aa: CASSQTGTAYEQYF
clone_size: NA; j_call: TRBJ1-6; v_call: TRBV6-5; cdr3_length: 15; d_call: TRBD1; cdr3_nt: TGTGCCAGCAGATATCGACAGGGTTCTTATTCACCCCTCCACTTT; cdr3_aa: CASRYRQGSYSPLHF